The 2 T cell receptor beta chains in this list originate from one sample, sequenced in a study of blood T cells in healthy people across ages. Primed by a sample-barcoded 5' primer and a J-beta primer mix, a second PCR proceeded for about 6 to 11 cycles. From the 5' RACE reads, TCRdb called clonotypes with MiXCR, one entry per CDR3 protein. The table shows 1.5 million to 2 million distinct CDR3 sequences, with 28% occurring only once. The sequencing input was blood. The origin of the receptors is a woman younger than 45 in good health.

CDR3: CASSRGSSSTDTQYF. The CDR3 bases are TGTGCCAGCAGTCGAGGATCTTCTAGCACAGATACGCAGTATTTT. The gene calls are TRBV11-3 and TRBJ2-3; the D is unclear. V shed 6 bases and J shed 0 bases, with 13 bases lying between them. CDR1 is SGHNT and CDR2 is YENEEA in the germline V gene. The CDR3 covers 15 residues.

This rearrangement joins TRBV7-9 to TRBJ1-2, with TRBD1 identical over 7 bases. The CDR3 runs to 15 residues. CDR1 SEHNR and CDR2 FQNEAQ come from the germline V gene (reference sequence). V gave up 4 bases and J gave up 3 bases; unmatched junction bases: 8. CDR3 coding DNA: TGTGCCAGCAGCTCCCCAGGGGGTTGGGACTATGGCTACACCTTC. Translated, it gives CASSSPGGWDYGYTF.